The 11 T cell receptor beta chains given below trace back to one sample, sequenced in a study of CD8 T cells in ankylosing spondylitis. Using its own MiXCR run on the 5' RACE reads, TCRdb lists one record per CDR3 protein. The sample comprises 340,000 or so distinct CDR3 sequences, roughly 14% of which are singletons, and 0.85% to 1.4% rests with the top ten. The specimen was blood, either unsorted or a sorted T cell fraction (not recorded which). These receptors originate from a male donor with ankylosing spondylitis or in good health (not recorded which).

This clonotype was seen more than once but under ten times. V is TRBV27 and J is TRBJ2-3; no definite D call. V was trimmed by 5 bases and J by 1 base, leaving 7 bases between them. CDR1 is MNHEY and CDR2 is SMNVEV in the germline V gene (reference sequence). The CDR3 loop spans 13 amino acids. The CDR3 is CASSTRRTDTQYF. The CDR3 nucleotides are TGTGCCAGCAGTACAAGACGCACAGATACGCAGTATTTT.

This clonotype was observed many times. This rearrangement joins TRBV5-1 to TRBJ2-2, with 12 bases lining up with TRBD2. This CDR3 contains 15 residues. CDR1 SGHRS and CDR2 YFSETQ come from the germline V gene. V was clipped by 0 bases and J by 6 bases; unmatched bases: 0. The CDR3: CASSLASGRAGELFF. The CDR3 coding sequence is TGCGCCAGCAGCTTGGCTAGCGGGAGGGCCGGGGAGCTGTTTTTT.

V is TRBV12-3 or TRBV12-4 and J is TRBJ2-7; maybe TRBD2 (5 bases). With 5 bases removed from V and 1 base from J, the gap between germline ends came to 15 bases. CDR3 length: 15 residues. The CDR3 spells CASSPWERESYEQYF. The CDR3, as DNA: TGTGCCAGCAGTCCCTGGGAGAGGGAATCCTACGAGCAGTACTTC.

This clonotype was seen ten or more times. The CDR3 here is CASRRGGDGYTF. The CDR3 DNA reads TGTGCCAGCAGGAGAGGGGGGGATGGCTACACCTTC. V gene TRBV6-5 combines with J gene TRBJ1-2, with D possibly TRBD1 on 6 matching bases. Trimming left V 6 bases short and J 6 bases short, with 11 bases between. The CDR3 contains 12 residues. Germline assignment: CDR1 MNHEY and CDR2 SVGAGI.

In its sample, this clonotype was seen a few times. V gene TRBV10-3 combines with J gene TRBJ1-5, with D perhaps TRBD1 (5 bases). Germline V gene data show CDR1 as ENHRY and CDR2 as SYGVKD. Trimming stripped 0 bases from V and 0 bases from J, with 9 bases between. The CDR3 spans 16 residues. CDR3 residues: CAISESKGYSNQPQHF. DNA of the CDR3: TGTGCCATCAGTGAGTCGAAGGGGTATAGCAATCAGCCCCAGCATTTT.

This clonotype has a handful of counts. CDR3 in DNA: TGTGCCAGCAGTTTAGGACAGGGATTCCAAGAGACCCAGTACTTC. This gives the protein CASSLGQGFQETQYF. The chain couples TRBV12-3 or TRBV12-4 to TRBJ2-5; 7 bases line up with TRBD1. This CDR3 is built from 15 residues. V was clipped by 1 base and J by 1 base; unmatched bases: 3.

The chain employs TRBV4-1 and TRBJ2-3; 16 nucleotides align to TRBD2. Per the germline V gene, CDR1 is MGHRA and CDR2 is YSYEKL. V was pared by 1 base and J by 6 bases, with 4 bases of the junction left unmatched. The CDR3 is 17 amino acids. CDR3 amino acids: CASSQVGTSGGVDTQYF. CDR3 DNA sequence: TGCGCCAGCAGCCAAGTTGGGACTAGCGGGGGGGTGGATACGCAGTATTTT.

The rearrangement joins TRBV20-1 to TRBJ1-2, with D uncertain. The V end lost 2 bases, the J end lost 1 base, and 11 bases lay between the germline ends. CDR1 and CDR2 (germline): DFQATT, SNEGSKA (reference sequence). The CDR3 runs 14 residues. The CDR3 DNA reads TGCAGTGCTAGAAAAGGCGCGCTTAACTATGGCTACACCTTC. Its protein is CSARKGALNYGYTF.

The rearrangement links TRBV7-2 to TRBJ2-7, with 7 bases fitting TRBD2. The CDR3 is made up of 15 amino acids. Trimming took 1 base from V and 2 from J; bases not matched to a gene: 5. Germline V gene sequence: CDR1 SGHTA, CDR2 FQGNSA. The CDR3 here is CASSLVGAGPYEQYF. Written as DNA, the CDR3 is TGTGCCAGCAGCTTAGTAGGAGCGGGGCCCTACGAGCAGTACTTC.

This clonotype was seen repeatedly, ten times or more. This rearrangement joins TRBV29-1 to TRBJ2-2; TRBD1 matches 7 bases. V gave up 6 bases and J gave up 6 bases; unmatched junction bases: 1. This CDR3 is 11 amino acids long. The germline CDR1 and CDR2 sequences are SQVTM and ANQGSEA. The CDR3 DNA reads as TGCAGCGTAGGGGGCCCCGGGGAGCTGTTTTTT. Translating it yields CSVGGPGELFF.

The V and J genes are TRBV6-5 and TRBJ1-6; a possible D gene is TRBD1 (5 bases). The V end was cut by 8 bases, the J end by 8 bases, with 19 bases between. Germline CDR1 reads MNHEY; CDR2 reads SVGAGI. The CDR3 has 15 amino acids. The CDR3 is CASATFGAGDSPLHF. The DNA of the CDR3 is TGTGCCAGCGCTACTTTCGGGGCGGGGGATTCACCCCTCCACTTT.